Listed below are T cell receptor beta chains from one sample, sequenced in a study of blood T cell repertoires in COVID-19. TCRdb keeps only in-frame clones here, not all; method: immunoSEQ multiplex PCR. The top ten hold approximately 9.7% of the sample, which has some 150,000 clones, 70% to 85% seen once. The source material was peripheral blood. These TCRs come from a woman aged 45-65 years with acute or convalescent COVID-19. The CDR3 runs from the conserved cysteine through the conserved F or W. D genes are given only for firm matches. Rows give clone size only sometimes, using once, few, many, or a class for an expanded clone.

j_gene,d_gene,v_gene,abundance,CDR3nt,CDR3aa
TRBJ2-1,NA,TRBV6-5,NA,TGTGCCAGCAGTTACTGGCTAACGGACTTTAATGAGCAGTTCTTC,CASSYWLTDFNEQFF
TRBJ2-1,NA,TRBV5-3,NA,TGTGCCAGAAGCTTGGGTTGCTCGCTGAGCTACAATGAGCAGTTCTTC,CARSLGCSLSYNEQFF
TRBJ2-7,TRBD2,TRBV6-2/TRBV6-3,NA,TGTGCCAGCAGCCCCCCTTTGGCGGGGGGGCACTCCTACGAGCAGTACTTC,CASSPPLAGGHSYEQYF
TRBJ2-7,TRBD1,TRBV7-2,NA,TGTGCCAGCAGCTTGGACAGGACCTACGAGCAGTACTTC,CASSLDRTYEQYF
TRBJ2-7,NA,TRBV11-2,NA,TGTGCCAGCAGCCAGGGGACTATTCCCGAGCAGTACTTC,CASSQGTIPEQYF
TRBJ2-3,TRBD1,TRBV10-2,NA,TGCGCCAGCAGTGAGATACAGGGGCTAGGCGATACGCAGTATTTT,CASSEIQGLGDTQYF
TRBJ2-1,NA,TRBV3-1/TRBV3-2,NA,TGTGCCAGCAGCCCCCGCGGGCGGGGAACCTACAATGAGCAGTTCTTC,CASSPRGRGTYNEQFF
TRBJ2-1,TRBD2,TRBV18,NA,TGTGCCAGCTCACTTCGGACTAGCGGGACCAGCTCCTACAATGAGCAGTTCTTC,CASSLRTSGTSSYNEQFF
TRBJ2-7,TRBD1,TRBV6-5,once,TGTGCCAGCTCAAAGGGCGGGACAGGGGCGAACGAGCAGTACTTC,CASSKGGTGANEQYF
TRBJ2-1,TRBD2,TRBV11-1,NA,TGTGCCAGCAGCCCCTGGACTAGCGGGAAGGTCAATGAGCAGTTCTTC,CASSPWTSGKVNEQFF
TRBJ2-2,TRBD2,TRBV7-9,NA,TGTGCCAGCAGCTTAACCGGGACTAGGACCGCCGGGGAGCTGTTTTTT,CASSLTGTRTAGELFF
TRBJ1-6,NA,TRBV27,NA,TGTGCCAGCAGTTCGCTTTCGGGCTCCTATAATTCACCCCTCCACTTT,CASSSLSGSYNSPLHF
TRBJ1-1,NA,TRBV19,NA,TGTGCCAGTAGTATCCATAGTCGGGCAGTTGCGGGAGCTTTCTTT,CASSIHSRAVAGAFF
TRBJ2-1,TRBD2,TRBV11-2,NA,TGTGCCAGCAGCTTAGATGCGGGACTAGCGAATGAGCAGTTCTTC,CASSLDAGLANEQFF
TRBJ2-7,TRBD2,TRBV6-5,NA,TGTGCCAGCAGGGCGACTCGGGACTACTCCTACGAGCAGTACTTC,CASRATRDYSYEQYF
TRBJ2-1,NA,TRBV5-6,once,TGTGCCAGCAACTCCGGTCTAGTGTTTGACAATGAGCAGTTCTTC,CASNSGLVFDNEQFF
TRBJ2-2,NA,TRBV28,few,TGTGCCAGCAGTTGGTCCGGACAACCGGGTGTCGGGGAGCTGTTTTTT,CASSWSGQPGVGELFF
TRBJ1-5,NA,TRBV18,NA,TGTGCCAGCTCAACACAGAGGAATCAGCCCCAGCATTTT,CASSTQRNQPQHF
TRBJ1-6,TRBD1,TRBV6-5,NA,TGTGCCAGCAGTATACAGGGGGAGCAAAATTCACCCCTCCACTTT,CASSIQGEQNSPLHF
TRBJ2-1,TRBD1,TRBV27,NA,TGTGCCAGCAGTTCGACTACAGGGGTCACCTACAATGAGCAGTTCTTC,CASSSTTGVTYNEQFF
TRBJ2-5,TRBD1,TRBV7-2,NA,TGTGCCAGCAGGGCCGGGACAGCTTCCCAAGAGACCCAGTACTTC,CASRAGTASQETQYF
TRBJ2-7,TRBD1,TRBV29-1,NA,TGCAGCGTTAGACAGGGGGTTATGGACGAGCAGTACTTC,CSVRQGVMDEQYF
TRBJ2-1,TRBD2,TRBV19,NA,TGTGCCAGTGATGGGCGGGAGGAAGAGAATGAGCAGTTCTTC,CASDGREEENEQFF
TRBJ1-5,NA,TRBV18,NA,TGTGCCAGCTCCTCTTCCGTGGAGCAGCCCCAGCATTTT,CASSSSVEQPQHF
TRBJ2-3,NA,TRBV5-1,NA,TGCGCCAGCAGCTCAAACGGAGTTACAGATACGCAGTATTTT,CASSSNGVTDTQYF
TRBJ2-7,NA,TRBV5-6,NA,TGTGCCAGCAGCTTGGGGGGGCGGTACTACGAGCAGTACTTC,CASSLGGRYYEQYF
TRBJ1-4,NA,TRBV11-2,once,TGTGCCAGCAGCTTAGGTATTAATGAAAAACTGTTTTTT,CASSLGINEKLFF
TRBJ2-7,NA,TRBV21-1,NA,TGTGCCAGCAGAGCAAATTTTAAAAGACAGGAGGTTGTCGTCGAGCAGTACTTC,CASRANFKRQEVVVEQYF
TRBJ2-7,NA,TRBV29-1,NA,TGCAGCGTTGAAGAGCGGAGACAGCAGTACTTC,CSVEERRQQYF
TRBJ2-2,NA,TRBV7-8,NA,TGTGCCAGCAGCCCAAAGAACACCGGGGAGCTGTTTTTT,CASSPKNTGELFF
TRBJ1-5,NA,TRBV18,NA,TGTGCCAGCTCACCTACGGTTAATAGCAATCAGCCCCAGCATTTT,CASSPTVNSNQPQHF
TRBJ1-2,NA,TRBV7-2,NA,TGTGCCAGCAGCGCCCGGACAGATTATGGCTACACCTTC,CASSARTDYGYTF
TRBJ2-2,NA,TRBV11-2,NA,TGTGCCAGCAGCTCAGGACTCGGTTCGCTGTTTTTT,CASSSGLGSLFF
TRBJ2-7,TRBD1,TRBV19,NA,TGTGCCAGTAGGGCAAGGGGGCAGGACTACGAGCAGTACTTC,CASRARGQDYEQYF
TRBJ1-1,NA,TRBV6-5,NA,TGTGCCAGCAGTTACTCGAGCGTACTAACTGAAGCTTTCTTT,CASSYSSVLTEAFF
TRBJ2-7,TRBD1,TRBV7-8,NA,TGTGCCAGCAGCTTAGGACAGGGGGAATTCTACGAGCAGTACTTC,CASSLGQGEFYEQYF
TRBJ1-3,NA,TRBV2,NA,TGTGCCAGCAGTGTGGGGCCCGGAAACACCATATATTTT,CASSVGPGNTIYF
TRBJ2-7,TRBD2,TRBV28,NA,TGTGCCAGCAGTTCAGGACTAGCGGGATTATACGAGCAGTACTTC,CASSSGLAGLYEQYF
TRBJ1-5,TRBD1,TRBV9,NA,TGTGCCAGCAGCGTAGACGGAACAGGGGTGGAAATTAGCAATCAGCCCCAGCATTTT,CASSVDGTGVEISNQPQHF
TRBJ2-1,NA,TRBV6-5,NA,TGTGCCAGCAGTTACTCGAGACTAGTTATGGATGAGCAGTTCTTC,CASSYSRLVMDEQFF
TRBJ1-2,NA,TRBV4-1,once,TGCGCCAGCAGCCCCCGTGCAGGGATTAACTATGGCTACACCTTC,CASSPRAGINYGYTF
TRBJ1-2,NA,TRBV5-1,NA,TGCGCCAGCAGCTTGGGCGCGGGGGCGAGACGGGACCCTAACTATGGCTACACCTTC,CASSLGAGARRDPNYGYTF
TRBJ2-6,NA,TRBV28,NA,TGTGCCAGCAGTTTGGGGGGCTCTGGGGCCAACGTCCTGACTTTC,CASSLGGSGANVLTF
TRBJ1-2,TRBD1,TRBV19,NA,TGTGCCAGTAGTACCCGGGACAGGGGGGTCTATGGCTACACCTTC,CASSTRDRGVYGYTF
TRBJ2-2,NA,TRBV9,once,TGTGCCAGCAGCTCCTCTTGGAGGGCGGGGACCGGGGAGCTGTTTTTT,CASSSSWRAGTGELFF
TRBJ2-7,TRBD2,TRBV13,NA,TGTGCCAGCAGCTTACGACTAGCGGCCTCCTACGAGCAGTACTTC,CASSLRLAASYEQYF
TRBJ1-4,TRBD1,TRBV6-5,NA,TGTGCCAGCAGTTACCTAGGACAGGGTGAAAAACTGTTTTTT,CASSYLGQGEKLFF
TRBJ2-3,NA,TRBV6-1,NA,TGTGCCAGCAGTGAATCTTGGACTGACACAGATACGCAGTATTTT,CASSESWTDTDTQYF
TRBJ2-1,NA,TRBV19,NA,TGTGCCAGTAGTATCGAACACAGTAACAATGAGCAGTTCTTC,CASSIEHSNNEQFF
TRBJ1-5,NA,TRBV2,NA,TGTGCCAGTCGCGGAGGCCGAACGGGGAATCAGCCCCAGCATTTT,CASRGGRTGNQPQHF